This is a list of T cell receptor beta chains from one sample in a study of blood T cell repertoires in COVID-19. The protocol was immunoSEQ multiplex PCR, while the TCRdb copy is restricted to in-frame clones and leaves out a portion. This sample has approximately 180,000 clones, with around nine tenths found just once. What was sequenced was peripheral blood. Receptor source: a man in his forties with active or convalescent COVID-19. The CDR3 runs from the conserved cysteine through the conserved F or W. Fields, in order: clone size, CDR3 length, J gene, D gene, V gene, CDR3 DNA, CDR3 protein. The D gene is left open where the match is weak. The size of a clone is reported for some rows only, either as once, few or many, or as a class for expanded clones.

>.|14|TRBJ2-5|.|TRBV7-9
TGTGCCAGCAGCTTTTGGCAGGGAAAAGAGACCCAGTACTTC
CASSFWQGKETQYF
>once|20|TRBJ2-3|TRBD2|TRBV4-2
TGTGCCAGCAGCCAAGACCTTCTAGCGGGGGGACTCTTTCCCACAGATACGCAGTATTTT
CASSQDLLAGGLFPTDTQYF
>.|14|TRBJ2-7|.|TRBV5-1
TGCGCCAGCAGCTTGGGGACTCAGGGGGGCGAGCAGTACTTC
CASSLGTQGGEQYF
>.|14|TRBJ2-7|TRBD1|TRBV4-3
TGCGCCAGCAGCGCTGGACAGGGGCGCTACGAGCAGTACTTC
CASSAGQGRYEQYF
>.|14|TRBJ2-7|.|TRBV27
TGTGCCAGCAGCCCACGGGGGACAGCTTACGAGCAGTACTTC
CASSPRGTAYEQYF
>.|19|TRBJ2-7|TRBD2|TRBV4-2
TGTGCCAGCAGCCATGCCGGGGAAAGACTAGCGGGAGTTTTATACGAGCAGTACTTC
CASSHAGERLAGVLYEQYF
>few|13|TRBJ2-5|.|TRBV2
TGTGCCAGCAGTGATGATAGACAAGAGACCCAGTACTTC
CASSDDRQETQYF
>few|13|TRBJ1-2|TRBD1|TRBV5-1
TGCGCCAGCAGCTTGACAGGGGGGGCTGGCTACACCTTC
CASSLTGGAGYTF
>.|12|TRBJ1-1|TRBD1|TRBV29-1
TGCAGCGTTTTCCGGACAGGGGCTGAAGCTTTCTTT
CSVFRTGAEAFF
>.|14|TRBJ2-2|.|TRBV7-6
TGTGCCAGCAGCTTACCGGGTTACACCGGGGAGCTGTTTTTT
CASSLPGYTGELFF
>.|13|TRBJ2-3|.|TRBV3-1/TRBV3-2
TGTGCCAGCAGCCAAGAACCCTCCGGTACGCAGTATTTT
CASSQEPSGTQYF
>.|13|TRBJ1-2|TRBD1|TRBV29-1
TGCAGCGCCGAGGGACAGGAGAATTATGGCTACACCTTC
CSAEGQENYGYTF
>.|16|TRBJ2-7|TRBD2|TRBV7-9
TGTGCCAGCAGCTTAGCAGGACTAGCGGGTCCCCACGAGCAGTACTTC
CASSLAGLAGPHEQYF
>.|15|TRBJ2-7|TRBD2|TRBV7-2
TGTGCCAGCAGCTCTGTTGGAGGACTAGGAAACGAGCAGTACTTC
CASSSVGGLGNEQYF
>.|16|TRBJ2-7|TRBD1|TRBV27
TGTGCCAGCAGTTTCCGGACAGGCAGTATTTACTACGAGCAGTACTTC
CASSFRTGSIYYEQYF
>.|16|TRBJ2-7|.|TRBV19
TGTGCCAGTAGTATATATTCGCAGGGGGGCTCCTACGAGCAGTACTTC
CASSIYSQGGSYEQYF
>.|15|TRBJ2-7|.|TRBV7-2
TGTGCCAGCAGCTTTGGGCAGGGGCCAATCTACGAGCAGTACTTC
CASSFGQGPIYEQYF
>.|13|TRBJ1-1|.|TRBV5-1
TGCGCCAGCAGCTTACCGGGGAACACTGAAGCTTTCTTT
CASSLPGNTEAFF
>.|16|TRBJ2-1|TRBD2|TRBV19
TGTGCCAGTAGTCGATTACTACGGGGGGACCCAAATGAGCAGTTCTTC
CASSRLLRGDPNEQFF
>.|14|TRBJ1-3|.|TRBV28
TGTGCCAGCAGCCCTAGAGGGGGTAGAAACACCATATATTTT
CASSPRGGRNTIYF
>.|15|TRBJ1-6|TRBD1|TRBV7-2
TGTGCCAGCGGAAAGGACAGGGGGCGGAATTCACCCCTCCACTTT
CASGKDRGRNSPLHF
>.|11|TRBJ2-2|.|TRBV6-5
TGTGCCAGCACCTTCACCGGGGAGCTGTTTTTT
CASTFTGELFF
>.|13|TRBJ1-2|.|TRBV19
TGTGCCAGTAGTATAGAAGGGGTGGATGGCTACACCTTC
CASSIEGVDGYTF
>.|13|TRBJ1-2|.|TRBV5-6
TGTGCCAGCAGCCCAACAGATAACTATGGCTACACCTTC
CASSPTDNYGYTF
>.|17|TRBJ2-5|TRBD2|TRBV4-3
TGCGCCAGCAGCCAGGATCGGACTAGCGGGGGGCAAGAGACCCAGTACTTC
CASSQDRTSGGQETQYF
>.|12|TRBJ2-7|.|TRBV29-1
TGCAGCGTTGTTGGGGGGAGCTACGAGCAGTACTTC
CSVVGGSYEQYF
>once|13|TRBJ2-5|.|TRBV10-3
TGTGCCATCAGCGGGGAGTTGGAAGAGACCCAGTACTTC
CAISGELEETQYF
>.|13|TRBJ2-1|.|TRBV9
TGTGCCAGCAGCGTAGGTGTACTCACTGAACAGTTCTTC
CASSVGVLTEQFF
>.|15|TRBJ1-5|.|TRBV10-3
TGTGCCATCAGTGAAGCGGGGGCCGGAAATCGGCCCCAGCATTTT
CAISEAGAGNRPQHF
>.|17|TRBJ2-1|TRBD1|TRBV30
TGTGCCTGGAGTGTACGGAAGGGGACAGGGGAGTTGGATGAGCAGTTCTTC
CAWSVRKGTGELDEQFF
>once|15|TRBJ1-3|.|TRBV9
TGTGCCAGCAGCTCGAGGCCGCAAACTGGAAACACCATATATTTT
CASSSRPQTGNTIYF
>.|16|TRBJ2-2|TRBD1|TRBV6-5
TGTGCCAGCAGTTATGGGACAGGTCTTAACACCGGGGAGCTGTTTTTT
CASSYGTGLNTGELFF
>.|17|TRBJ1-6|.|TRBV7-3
TGTGCCAGCAGCTTACTCGGTTTATTTACCTATAATTCACCCCTCCACTTT
CASSLLGLFTYNSPLHF
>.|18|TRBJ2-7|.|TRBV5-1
TGCGCCAGCAGCTTTTCTTTATCAGGACAAGGAAAAAACTACGAGCAGTACTTC
CASSFSLSGQGKNYEQYF
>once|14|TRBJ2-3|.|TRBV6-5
TGTGCCAGCAGTTACTCGAACTTGGCAGATACGCAGTATTTT
CASSYSNLADTQYF
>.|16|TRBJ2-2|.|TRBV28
TGTGCCAGCAGTCCGCACGACAGGTTATACACCGGGGAGCTGTTTTTT
CASSPHDRLYTGELFF
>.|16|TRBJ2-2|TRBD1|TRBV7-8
TGTGCCAGCAGATCAACTGGGACAGGGAACACCGGGGAGCTGTTTTTT
CASRSTGTGNTGELFF
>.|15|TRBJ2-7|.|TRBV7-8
TGTGCCAGCAGCCCCCACCAGGGCCCCTCCTACGAGCAGTACTTC
CASSPHQGPSYEQYF
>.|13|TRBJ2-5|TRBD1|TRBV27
TGTGCCAGCAGCCGGGGACAGTGGGAGACCCAGTACTTC
CASSRGQWETQYF
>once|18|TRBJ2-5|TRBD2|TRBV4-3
TGCGCCAGCAGCCACCTCCCGACTAGCGGGGGGGTCGGTGAGACCCAGTACTTC
CASSHLPTSGGVGETQYF
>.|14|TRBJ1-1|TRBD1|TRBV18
TGTGCCAGCTCGGGGGACAGTTCGAACACTGAAGCTTTCTTT
CASSGDSSNTEAFF
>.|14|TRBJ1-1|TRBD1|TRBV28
TGTGCCAGCAGTTTCGGACAGGGGAACACTGAAGCTTTCTTT
CASSFGQGNTEAFF